The following is a TCR beta chain sequence with its context. The antigen is undetermined. This sample was taken from a study of cytomegalovirus exposure and HLA in healthy donors. Whole-study results and caveats: Per published accounts, TCR beta sequences correctly predicted the HLA-A and HLA-B alleles of most subjects.

Per germline, CDR1 SGHNT and CDR2 YYREEE (reference sequence). The CDR3 consists of 18 residues. The V gene end was trimmed by 0 bases and the J gene end by 8 bases; junction bases not matched to a gene: 11. Vbeta (60) and Jbeta (13) primers were used in the PCR. The repertoire was sequenced with immunoSEQ multiplex PCR; TCRdb's copy has only in-frame clones and lacks some. The table records some 100,000 clones, approximately 80% of them present only once. The receptor's source is a female donor in good health and CMV-seropositive. This chain connects TRBV5-4 to TRBJ2-1; 13 bases map to TRBD2. Material for sequencing was PBMCs. The CDR3 reads CASSLGLAGGNLHYEQFF. Here the CDR3 DNA reads TGTGCCAGCAGCTTGGGACTAGCGGGAGGCAACCTTCACTATGAGCAGTTCTTC.